Shown below are 23 T cell receptor beta chains from a single sample sequenced in a study of blood T cell repertoires in COVID-19. Produced via immunoSEQ multiplex PCR; TCRdb's table is partial and in-frame only. The sample records under 300,000 clones, roughly 85% being singletons. The sequenced material came from PBMCs or T cells enriched from blood (not recorded which). All receptors derive from a woman aged 45-65 years who had been exposed to COVID-19.

This chain joins TRBV7-2 and TRBJ2-4, with 8 bases fitting TRBD2. CDR1 and CDR2 (germline): SGHTA, FQGNSA. After removal of 5 bases from V and 6 bases from J, the junction contained 12 bases not matched to a gene. The CDR3 runs to 16 residues. The CDR3 nucleotides read TGTGCCAGCAGCCAAGTCGGGGGGGGACTTGTAAACATTCAGTACTTC. This gives the protein CASSQVGGGLVNIQYF.

J is TRBJ2-1 and V is TRBV3-1 (or the pseudogene TRBV3-2); 9 bases are a match to TRBD2. Germline V gene lookup returns CDR1 LGHDT and CDR2 YNNKEL (reference sequence). V shed 5 bases, J shed 8 bases, and the junction held 16 bases outside the gene matches. The CDR3 totals 17 residues. CDR3 protein: CASSTDAGGPLIYEQFF. DNA for the CDR3: TGTGCCAGCAGCACGGACGCGGGGGGGCCTTTAATTTATGAGCAGTTCTTC.

The V call is TRBV6-5, the J call TRBJ2-3; D may be TRBD1 (6 bases). Trimming took off 6 bases at V and 1 base at J, with 11 bases between the two ends. Germline lookup yields CDR1 MNHEY and CDR2 SVGAGI. There are 14 residues in the CDR3. For the CDR3, the DNA is TGTGCCAGCAGCGACAGGTGGGGCACAGATACGCAGTATTTT. Translating it yields CASSDRWGTDTQYF.

The rearrangement links TRBV21-1 to TRBJ1-1; the D call TRBD1 from the table was never checked on the DNA. TRBV21-1 is a pseudogene locus. The CDR3 loop spans 15 amino acids. In DNA, the CDR3 is TGTGCCAGCAGCAAAGAGTGCAGGGTGAACACTGAAGCTTTCTTT. Translated: CASSKECRVNTEAFF.

V usage is TRBV18 and J usage is TRBJ2-5, with D unclear. This CDR3 is 14 amino acids long. V was shortened by 3 bases and J by 5 bases, with 13 bases between the two germline ends. Germline CDR1 and CDR2: KGHSH and LQKENI. CDR3 loop: CASSPGSSRETQYF. The CDR3, as DNA: TGTGCCAGCTCACCGGGCTCCTCTCGGGAGACCCAGTACTTC. Full variable domain (remainder filled in from reference TRBV18 and TRBJ2-5): NAGVMQNPRHLVRRRGQEARLRCSPMKGHSHVYWYRQLPEEGLKFMVYLQKENIIDESGMPKERFSAEFPKEGPSILRIQQVVRGDSAAYFCASSPGSSRETQYFGPGTRLLVL.

This clone was detected a few times. This chain connects TRBV29-1 to TRBJ1-3; perhaps TRBD1 as D (5 bases). V was trimmed by 7 bases and J by 2 bases, leaving 12 bases between them. The CDR3 extends over 13 amino acids. Germline-derived CDR1 and CDR2 are SQVTM and ANQGSEA. Written as DNA, the CDR3 is TGCAGCGCAACAGGCTTAGCTGGAAACACCATATATTTT. Its translation: CSATGLAGNTIYF.

The V gene is TRBV5-4, the J gene TRBJ1-2; 8 positions match TRBD1. CDR1 is SGHNT and CDR2 is YYREEE in the germline V gene (reference sequence). CDR3 size: 14 residues. V gave up 4 bases and J gave up 4 bases; unmatched junction bases: 6. CDR3 DNA: TGTGCCAGCAGCCAGGACAGGGATATCTATGGCTACACCTTC. It specifies CASSQDRDIYGYTF.

The rearrangement uses TRBV7-2 and TRBJ2-5; D might be TRBD2 (5 bases). The CDR3 extends over 15 amino acids. Germline assignment: CDR1 SGHTA and CDR2 FQGNSA. The V gene lost 1 base and the J gene lost 5 bases, with 14 bases spanning the gap. CDR3 amino acids: CASSLGRGGRETQYF. As DNA, the CDR3 is TGTGCCAGCAGCTTAGGTCGGGGTGGCCGCGAGACCCAGTACTTC.

V is TRBV19 and J is TRBJ1-5; D uncertain. Germline assignment: CDR1 LNHDA and CDR2 SQIVND (reference sequence). The CDR3 has 14 residues. Trimming pared 5 bases from V and 2 bases from J, leaving 10 bases between. CDR3 DNA: TGTGCCAGTAGTTTTCTGGGAGGCAATCAGCCCCAGCATTTT. As protein: CASSFLGGNQPQHF.

This clone was counted only a few times. V and J are TRBV19 and TRBJ2-2; the match to TRBD2 covers 7 bases. The trim removed 4 bases at V and 4 bases at J, leaving 3 bases unmatched. The CDR3 extends over 14 amino acids. CDR1 is LNHDA and CDR2 is SQIVND in the germline V gene (reference sequence). The CDR3 region has the DNA TGTGCCAGTAGTAAGACGGGGGGCACCGGGGAGCTGTTTTTT. Its translation: CASSKTGGTGELFF.

This rearrangement joins TRBV4-1 to TRBJ2-1; 9 nucleotides align to TRBD2. V was clipped by 1 base and J by 2 bases; unmatched bases: 6. The germline CDR1 and CDR2 sequences are MGHRA and YSYEKL. The CDR3 has 17 residues. The CDR3 DNA reads as TGCGCCAGCAGCCAAGTGGGTAGCGGGGGTCCCTACAATGAGCAGTTCTTC. Amino acid sequence: CASSQVGSGGPYNEQFF.

A few counts support this clone. The rearrangement links TRBV3-1 (or the pseudogene TRBV3-2) to TRBJ1-5; 8 nucleotides align to TRBD1. Looked up from germline, CDR1 is LGHDT and CDR2 is YNNKEL (reference sequence). V trimming: 1 base; J trimming: 5 bases; junction bases outside the gene matches: 13. The CDR3 covers 18 residues. The DNA for the CDR3 is TGTGCCAGCAGCCAAGTACAGGACAGGGAGAAGGAGGATCAGCCCCAGCATTTT. It yields the protein CASSQVQDREKEDQPQHF.

V usage is TRBV4-1 and J usage is TRBJ1-1, with 8 positions matching TRBD1. Germline CDR1 reads MGHRA; CDR2 reads YSYEKL. The V gene end was trimmed by 1 base and the J gene end by 0 bases; junction bases not matched to a gene: 7. The CDR3 spans 17 residues. The chain's CDR3 is CASSQGDRLLMNTEAFF. The CDR3 coding sequence is TGCGCCAGCAGCCAAGGGGACAGGCTGCTAATGAACACTGAAGCTTTCTTT.

V and J are TRBV10-1 and TRBJ1-1; 7 bases are shared with TRBD1. The CDR3 length is 16 residues. V lost 0 bases and J lost 1; bases outside the gene matches: 5. Germline assignment: CDR1 WNHNN and CDR2 SYGVQD (reference sequence). Here the CDR3 reads CASSESIPGGNTEAFF. The DNA for the CDR3 is TGCGCCAGCAGTGAGTCTATCCCAGGGGGGAACACTGAAGCTTTCTTT.

V gene TRBV7-6 combines with J gene TRBJ1-2; unclear D gene. The CDR3 covers 15 residues. V lost 2 bases and J lost 4, with 14 bases in between. Germline V gene data show CDR1 as SGHVS and CDR2 as FNYEAQ. The CDR3 is CASSLTESGIYGYTF. The CDR3 nucleotides are TGTGCCAGCAGCTTAACCGAGTCGGGAATCTATGGCTACACCTTC.

This chain connects TRBV15 to TRBJ1-1; no reliable D call. The germline V gene encodes CDR1 LNHNV and CDR2 YYDKDF (reference sequence). This CDR3 has 15 residues. V dropped 0 bases and J dropped 5 bases, with 13 bases sitting between them. The CDR3 region is CATSRDQVGGTEAFF. CDR3 sequence (DNA): TGTGCCACCAGCAGAGATCAGGTTGGTGGAACTGAAGCTTTCTTT.

This chain links TRBV3-1 (or the pseudogene TRBV3-2) with TRBJ1-1; D unclear. The CDR3 has 15 residues. Per germline, CDR1 LGHDT and CDR2 YNNKEL (reference sequence). Trimming stripped 2 bases from V and 5 bases from J, with 15 bases between. The CDR3 DNA follows: TGTGCCAGCAGCCAAACCCCTCTCGCGGGGACTGAAGCTTTCTTT. It encodes CASSQTPLAGTEAFF.

The chain combines TRBV9 with TRBJ2-7; 8 bases map to TRBD2. The V segment lost 0 bases and the J segment 4 bases; nucleotides outside the gene matches: 6. CDR1 is SGDLS, CDR2 YYNGEE, per germline. The CDR3 spans 15 residues. The CDR3 loop reads CASSVGSGGFYEQYF. In nucleotides, the CDR3 is TGTGCCAGCAGCGTAGGGAGCGGGGGCTTTTACGAGCAGTACTTC.

The chain is built from TRBV19 and TRBJ2-7; D call uncertain. V was shortened by 0 bases and J by 0 bases, with 3 bases between the two germline ends. Looked up from germline, CDR1 is LNHDA and CDR2 is SQIVND (reference sequence). This CDR3 spans 13 amino acids. The CDR3 nucleotides read TGTGCCAGTAGTATAGACAGCTCCTACGAGCAGTACTTC. Protein product: CASSIDSSYEQYF.

This chain uses TRBV2 with TRBJ1-1, with D tentatively TRBD1 (6 bases). This CDR3 contains 12 residues. Germline CDR1 reads SNHLY; CDR2 reads FYNNEI. V lost 7 bases and J 10 bases, leaving 16 bases between the germline ends. For the CDR3, the DNA is TGTGCCAGCACCGGACAGTCTCTCGGAGCTTTCTTT. Translating it yields CASTGQSLGAFF.

V usage is TRBV10-3 and J usage is TRBJ2-3; 7 nucleotides line up with TRBD2. CDR1 and CDR2 from the germline V gene are ENHRY and SYGVKD. V was clipped by 11 bases and J by 1 base; unmatched bases: 6. This CDR3 is 13 amino acids long. For the CDR3, the DNA is TGTGCCGCGCAGGGAGGGGGCACAGATACGCAGTATTTT. It encodes CAAQGGGTDTQYF.

This chain links TRBV4-3 with TRBJ2-1; 9 bases are shared with TRBD2. The germline CDR1 and CDR2 sequences are LGHNA and YSLEER. V was pared by 0 bases and J by 9 bases, with 12 bases of the junction left unmatched. The CDR3 spans 17 residues. The CDR3 is CASSQDEGGSGGFEQFF. The CDR3 DNA is TGCGCCAGCAGCCAAGATGAGGGCGGTAGCGGGGGCTTTGAGCAGTTCTTC.

The chain carries TRBV18 and TRBJ1-1; D gene unclear. V was pared by 4 bases and J by 1 base, with 19 bases between. This CDR3 has 17 amino acids. The V gene's germline CDR1 is KGHSH and CDR2 LQKENI. CDR3 nucleotide sequence: TGTGCCAGCTCACGAGTCCAGGCCGCTCAATCGAACACTGAAGCTTTCTTT. Its translation: CASSRVQAAQSNTEAFF.